One T cell receptor (beta chain) is described in this entry. These data originate in a study of cytomegalovirus exposure and HLA in healthy donors. Both 60 Vbeta primers and 13 Jbeta primers went into the PCR. In the study's own analysis: Later, an analysis found 75 million to 100 million unique TCR beta chains, and 8.5 million to 12 million of these were shared. TCRdb keeps only in-frame clones here, not all; method: immunoSEQ multiplex PCR. D and trimming come from the DNA, and the V and J calls and clone size come from that table. The profile shows 150,000 to 200,000 clones, around 81% of them singletons. The ends lost 3 bases at V and 8 bases at J; junction bases unmatched: 12. The CDR3 consists of 16 residues. Looked up from germline, CDR1 is SGDLS and CDR2 is YYNGEE.

This sequence joins TRBV9 and TRBJ2-1; 9 nucleotides agree with TRBD2. The TCR originated in a man aged 18 to 30 in good health and CMV-seronegative. Sequencing used PBMCs. CDR3 region: CASSARQAGGGDEQFF. The CDR3 coding sequence is TGTGCCAGCAGCGCCCGGCAAGCGGGGGGCGGGGATGAGCAGTTCTTC.